This paragraph covers one T cell receptor beta chain sequence. PCR involved 60 Vbeta and 13 Jbeta primers. The assay was immunoSEQ multiplex PCR, and TCRdb's table has in-frame clones only and misses some. The top ten clones hold about 3.8% of a sample with 110,000 to 150,000 clones, just under 85% of them seen once. This sample was included in a study of cytomegalovirus exposure and HLA in healthy donors. The CDR3 extends over 13 amino acids. The V end was cut by 2 bases, the J end by 2 bases, with 6 bases between. Germline values: CDR1 MGHDK, CDR2 SYGVNS. The TCR originated in a middle-aged man in good health and CMV-seropositive. The V gene is TRBV25-1, the J gene TRBJ1-2; a possible D gene is TRBD1 (5 bases). The specimen was PBMCs. The CDR3 region has the DNA TGTGCCAGCAGTGAAGCAGGGAACTATGGCTACACCTTC. It encodes CASSEAGNYGYTF.